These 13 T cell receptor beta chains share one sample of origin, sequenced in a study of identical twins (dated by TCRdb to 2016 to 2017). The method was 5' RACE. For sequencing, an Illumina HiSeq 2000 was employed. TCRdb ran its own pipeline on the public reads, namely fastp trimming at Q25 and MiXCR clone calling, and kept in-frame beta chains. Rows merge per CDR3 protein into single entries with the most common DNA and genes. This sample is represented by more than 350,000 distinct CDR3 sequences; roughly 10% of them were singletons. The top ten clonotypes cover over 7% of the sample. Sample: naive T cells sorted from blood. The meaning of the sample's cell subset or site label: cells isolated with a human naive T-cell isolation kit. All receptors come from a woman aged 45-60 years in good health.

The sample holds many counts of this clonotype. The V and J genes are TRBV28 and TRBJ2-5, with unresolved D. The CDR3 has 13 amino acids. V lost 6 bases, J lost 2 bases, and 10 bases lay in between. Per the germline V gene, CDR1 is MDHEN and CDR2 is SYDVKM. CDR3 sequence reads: CASSNSKQETQYF. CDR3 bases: TGTGCCAGCAGCAACTCTAAGCAAGAGACCCAGTACTTC.

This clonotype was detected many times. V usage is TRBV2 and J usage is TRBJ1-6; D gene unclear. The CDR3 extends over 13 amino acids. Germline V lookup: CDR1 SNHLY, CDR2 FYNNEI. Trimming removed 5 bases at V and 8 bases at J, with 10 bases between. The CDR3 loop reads CASSLSGDSPLHF. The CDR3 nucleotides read TGTGCCAGCAGTTTATCAGGAGATTCACCCCTCCACTTT. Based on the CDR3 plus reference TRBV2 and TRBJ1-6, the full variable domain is EPEVTQTPSHQVTQMGQEVILRCVPISNHLYFYWYRQILGQKVEFLVSFYNNEISEKSEIFDDQFSVERPDGSNFTLKIRSTKLEDSAMYFCASSLSGDSPLHFGNGTRLTVT.

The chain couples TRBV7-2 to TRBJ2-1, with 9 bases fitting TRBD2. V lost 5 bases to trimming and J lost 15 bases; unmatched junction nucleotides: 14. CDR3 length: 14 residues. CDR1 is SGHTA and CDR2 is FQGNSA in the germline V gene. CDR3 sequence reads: CASSPQFLAGVTFF. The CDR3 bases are TGTGCCAGCAGCCCCCAATTCTTAGCGGGAGTGACGTTCTTC.

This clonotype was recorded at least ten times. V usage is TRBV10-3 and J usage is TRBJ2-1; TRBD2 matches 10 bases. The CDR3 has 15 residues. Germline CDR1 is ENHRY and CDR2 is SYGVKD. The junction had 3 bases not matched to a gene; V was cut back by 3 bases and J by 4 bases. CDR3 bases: TGTGCCATCAGTGACGGACTAGCGGATTACAATGAGCAGTTCTTC. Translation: CAISDGLADYNEQFF.

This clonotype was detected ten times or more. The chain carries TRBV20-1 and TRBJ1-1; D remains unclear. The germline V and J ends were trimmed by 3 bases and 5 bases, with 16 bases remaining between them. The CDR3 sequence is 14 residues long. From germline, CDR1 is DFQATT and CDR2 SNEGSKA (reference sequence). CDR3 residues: CSASRSAKRTEAFF. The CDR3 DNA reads TGCAGTGCTAGTAGGTCGGCCAAAAGGACTGAAGCTTTCTTT.

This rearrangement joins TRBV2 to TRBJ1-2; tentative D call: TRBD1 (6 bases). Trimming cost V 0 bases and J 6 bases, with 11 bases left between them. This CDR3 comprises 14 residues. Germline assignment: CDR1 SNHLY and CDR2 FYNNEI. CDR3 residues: CASSEARRGNGYTF. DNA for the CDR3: TGTGCCAGCAGTGAAGCGAGGAGGGGGAATGGCTACACCTTC.

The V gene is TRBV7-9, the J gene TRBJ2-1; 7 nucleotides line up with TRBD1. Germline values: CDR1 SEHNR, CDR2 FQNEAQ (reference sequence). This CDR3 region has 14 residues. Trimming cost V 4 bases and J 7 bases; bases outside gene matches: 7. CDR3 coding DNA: TGTGCCAGCAGCTCCCCACAGGGGTGGAATGAGCAGTTCTTC. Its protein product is CASSSPQGWNEQFF.

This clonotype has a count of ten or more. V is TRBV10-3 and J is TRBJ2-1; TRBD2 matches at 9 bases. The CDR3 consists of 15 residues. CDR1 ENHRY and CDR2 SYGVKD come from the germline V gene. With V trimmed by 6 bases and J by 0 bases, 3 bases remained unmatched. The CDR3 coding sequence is TGTGCCATCAGGAATAGCGGGAGCTCCTACAATGAGCAGTTCTTC. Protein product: CAIRNSGSSYNEQFF.

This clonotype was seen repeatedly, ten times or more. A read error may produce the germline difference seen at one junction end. Here the CDR3 DNA reads TGTGCCAGCAGCTCGATGTCGGACTTTTTATTC. It codes for CASSSMSDFLF. The chain recombines TRBV7-9 with TRBJ2-5; D is perhaps TRBD2 (5 bases). Germline V gene sequence: CDR1 SEHNR, CDR2 FQNEAQ (reference sequence). This CDR3 spans 11 amino acids.

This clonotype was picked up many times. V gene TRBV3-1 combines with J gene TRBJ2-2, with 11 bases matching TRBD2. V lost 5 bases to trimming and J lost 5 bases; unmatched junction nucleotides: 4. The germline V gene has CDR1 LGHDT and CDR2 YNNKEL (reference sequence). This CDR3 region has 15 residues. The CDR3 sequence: CASSALAGGTGELFF. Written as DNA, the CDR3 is TGTGCCAGCAGCGCTCTAGCGGGGGGAACCGGGGAGCTGTTTTTT. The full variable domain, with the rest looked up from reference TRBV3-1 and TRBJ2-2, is DTAVSQTPKYLVTQMGNDKSIKCEQNLGHDTMYWYKQDSKKFLKIMFSYNNKELIINETVPNRFSPKSPDKAHLNLHINSLELGDSAVYFCASSALAGGTGELFFGEGSRLTVL.

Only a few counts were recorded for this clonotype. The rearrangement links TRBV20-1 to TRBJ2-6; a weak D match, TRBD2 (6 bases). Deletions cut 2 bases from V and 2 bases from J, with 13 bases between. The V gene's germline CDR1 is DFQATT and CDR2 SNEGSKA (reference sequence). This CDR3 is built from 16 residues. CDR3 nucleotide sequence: TGCAGTGCTAGAAGGGACTCGCCGGCTGGGGCCAACGTCCTGACTTTC. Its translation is CSARRDSPAGANVLTF.

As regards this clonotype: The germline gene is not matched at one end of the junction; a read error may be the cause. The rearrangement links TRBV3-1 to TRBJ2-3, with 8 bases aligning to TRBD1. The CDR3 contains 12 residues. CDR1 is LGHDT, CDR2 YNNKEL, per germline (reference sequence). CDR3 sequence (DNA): TGTGCCAGCAAGTTGGGGACAGGTACGCAGTATTTT. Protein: CASKLGTGTQYF.

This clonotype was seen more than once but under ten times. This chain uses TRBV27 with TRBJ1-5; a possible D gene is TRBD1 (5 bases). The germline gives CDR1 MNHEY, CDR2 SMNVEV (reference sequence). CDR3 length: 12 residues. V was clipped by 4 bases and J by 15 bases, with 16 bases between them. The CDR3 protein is CASSSEGAPTHF. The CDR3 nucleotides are TGTGCCAGCAGTTCTGAAGGGGCTCCTACGCATTTT.